These T cell receptor beta chains were read from a single sample in a study of CD8 T cells in ankylosing spondylitis. TCRdb called the 5' RACE reads again in MiXCR, with one record for every CDR3 protein. Among 700,000 to 1,000,000 distinct CDR3 sequences listed, around 11% were seen once. Specimen: blood, either unsorted or a sorted T cell fraction (not recorded which). All receptors derive from a male donor with ankylosing spondylitis. Each CDR3 is given with its conserved first and last residue. A D gene is named only where the DNA matches it firmly. A clone size is listed for some rows: how often the clone was seen (once, few, many), or a class if it is expanded.

v_gene: TRBV20-1
abundance: many
d_gene: NA
j_gene: TRBJ1-1
CDR3aa: CSARLKGTEAFF
CDR3nt: TGCAGTGCTAGATTGAAGGGGACTGAAGCTTTCTTT

v_gene: TRBV20-1
abundance: NA
d_gene: TRBD2
j_gene: TRBJ2-2
CDR3aa: CSASGLAGGELFF
CDR3nt: TGCAGTGCTAGCGGACTAGCGGGCGGGGAGCTGTTTTTT

v_gene: TRBV29-1
abundance: many
d_gene: NA
j_gene: TRBJ2-1
CDR3aa: CSVLPTRSGEQFF
CDR3nt: TGCAGCGTCCTTCCAACTAGAAGTGGTGAGCAGTTCTTC

v_gene: TRBV5-1
abundance: many
d_gene: TRBD2
j_gene: TRBJ2-1
CDR3aa: CASSLSSGRTQQFF
CDR3nt: TGCGCCAGCAGCCTCTCTAGCGGGAGGACCCAGCAGTTCTTC

v_gene: TRBV20-1
abundance: NA
d_gene: NA
j_gene: TRBJ1-1
CDR3aa: CSARDFVRGTAFF
CDR3nt: TGCAGTGCTAGAGATTTTGTAAGGGGCACAGCTTTCTTT

v_gene: TRBV5-1
abundance: few
d_gene: NA
j_gene: TRBJ2-7
CDR3aa: CASSLGAASSGEQYF
CDR3nt: TGCGCCAGCAGCTTGGGGGCCGCGTCCTCGGGCGAGCAGTACTTC

v_gene: TRBV2
abundance: NA
d_gene: NA
j_gene: TRBJ2-7
CDR3aa: CASSDTDVSYEQYF
CDR3nt: TGTGCCAGCAGTGATACGGACGTCTCCTACGAGCAGTACTTC

v_gene: TRBV20-1
abundance: NA
d_gene: NA
j_gene: TRBJ2-3
CDR3aa: CSIRDAAPTDTQYF
CDR3nt: TGCAGCATCCGGGACGCGGCACCTACAGATACGCAGTATTTT

v_gene: TRBV4-2
abundance: few
d_gene: TRBD2
j_gene: TRBJ2-7
CDR3aa: CASRLGTSRGDEQYF
CDR3nt: TGTGCCAGCAGACTAGGGACTAGTCGGGGCGACGAGCAGTACTTC

v_gene: TRBV29-1
abundance: many
d_gene: TRBD2
j_gene: TRBJ2-1
CDR3aa: CSAHSGSSMYEQFF
CDR3nt: TGCAGCGCCCATAGCGGGAGTTCCATGTATGAGCAGTTCTTC

v_gene: TRBV20-1
abundance: few
d_gene: NA
j_gene: TRBJ1-3
CDR3aa: CSARESRVSGNTIYF
CDR3nt: TGCAGTGCTAGAGAAAGCCGGGTCTCTGGAAACACCATATATTTT

v_gene: TRBV7-8
abundance: NA
d_gene: TRBD1
j_gene: TRBJ2-5
CDR3aa: CASSRIATGQGVETQYF
CDR3nt: TGTGCCAGCAGCCGCATTGCGACGGGACAGGGGGTGGAGACCCAGTACTTC

v_gene: TRBV24-1
abundance: NA
d_gene: NA
j_gene: TRBJ2-1
CDR3aa: CATSDPDHEQFF
CDR3nt: TGTGCCACCAGTGACCCGGATCATGAGCAGTTCTTC

v_gene: TRBV7-2
abundance: few
d_gene: TRBD1
j_gene: TRBJ1-1
CDR3aa: CASSTKTGQGTEAFF
CDR3nt: TGTGCCAGCAGCACAAAGACGGGACAGGGGACTGAAGCTTTCTTT

v_gene: TRBV27
abundance: NA
d_gene: NA
j_gene: TRBJ1-1
CDR3aa: CASSPSWEGINAFF
CDR3nt: TGTGCCAGCAGTCCCAGCTGGGAGGGTATCAACGCTTTCTTT

v_gene: TRBV7-8
abundance: NA
d_gene: NA
j_gene: TRBJ1-5
CDR3aa: CASGSGHGNNQPQHF
CDR3nt: TGTGCCAGCGGATCGGGACACGGCAACAATCAGCCCCAGCATTTT

v_gene: TRBV6-1
abundance: NA
d_gene: TRBD1
j_gene: TRBJ2-2
CDR3aa: CASKAGGWTGELFF
CDR3nt: TGTGCCAGCAAGGCAGGGGGTTGGACCGGGGAGCTGTTTTTT

v_gene: TRBV3-1
abundance: NA
d_gene: TRBD1
j_gene: TRBJ1-5
CDR3aa: CASSRQGRGQPQHF
CDR3nt: TGTGCCAGCAGCCGACAGGGGAGGGGTCAGCCCCAGCATTTT

v_gene: TRBV18
abundance: few
d_gene: TRBD1
j_gene: TRBJ1-6
CDR3aa: CASSPSLTGDDSPLHF
CDR3nt: TGTGCCAGCTCACCAAGCCTTACAGGGGACGACTCACCCCTCCACTTT

v_gene: TRBV10-3
abundance: few
d_gene: TRBD1
j_gene: TRBJ2-7
CDR3aa: CAISPHRDRGTYEQYF
CDR3nt: TGTGCCATCAGTCCCCACCGGGACAGAGGGACCTACGAGCAGTACTTC

v_gene: TRBV7-2
abundance: NA
d_gene: NA
j_gene: TRBJ2-5
CDR3aa: CASSLSPTGLQETQYF
CDR3nt: TGTGCCAGCAGCTTATCCCCCACAGGGCTCCAAGAGACCCAGTACTTC

v_gene: TRBV6-2/TRBV6-3
abundance: few
d_gene: NA
j_gene: TRBJ1-5
CDR3aa: CASSYRGGLDQPQHF
CDR3nt: TGTGCCAGCAGTTACAGAGGGGGTCTGGATCAGCCCCAGCATTTT

v_gene: TRBV5-6
abundance: many
d_gene: TRBD1
j_gene: TRBJ2-7
CDR3aa: CASSFPGQGTNEQYF
CDR3nt: TGTGCCAGCAGCTTCCCGGGACAGGGGACCAACGAGCAGTACTTC

v_gene: TRBV28
abundance: few
d_gene: NA
j_gene: TRBJ2-7
CDR3aa: CASSYSMVYEQYF
CDR3nt: TGTGCCAGCAGCTATAGCATGGTCTACGAGCAGTACTTC

v_gene: TRBV5-1
abundance: few
d_gene: NA
j_gene: TRBJ1-1
CDR3aa: CASSLEPGHQMNTEAFF
CDR3nt: TGCGCCAGCAGCTTGGAACCGGGACACCAGATGAACACTGAAGCTTTCTTT

v_gene: TRBV20-1
abundance: few
d_gene: TRBD2
j_gene: TRBJ2-1
CDR3aa: CSYKLAGGYEQFF
CDR3nt: TGCAGTTATAAACTAGCGGGAGGCTATGAGCAGTTCTTC

v_gene: TRBV5-6
abundance: many
d_gene: NA
j_gene: TRBJ2-1
CDR3aa: CASSPGSKDEQFF
CDR3nt: TGTGCCAGCAGCCCTGGATCGAAGGATGAGCAGTTCTTC

v_gene: TRBV2
abundance: NA
d_gene: NA
j_gene: TRBJ1-1
CDR3aa: CASAPRGGQNTEAFF
CDR3nt: TGTGCCAGCGCCCCTCGCGGGGGACAGAACACTGAAGCTTTCTTT

v_gene: TRBV12-3/TRBV12-4
abundance: NA
d_gene: NA
j_gene: TRBJ1-2
CDR3aa: CASSFALRYGYTF
CDR3nt: TGTGCCAGCAGTTTCGCGCTGCGCTATGGCTACACCTTC

v_gene: TRBV5-1
abundance: many
d_gene: NA
j_gene: TRBJ2-2
CDR3aa: CASSLADTGELFF
CDR3nt: TGCGCCAGCAGCTTGGCGGACACCGGGGAGCTGTTTTTT

v_gene: TRBV18
abundance: NA
d_gene: NA
j_gene: TRBJ2-1
CDR3aa: CASSPPSGANEQFF
CDR3nt: TGTGCCAGCTCACCCCCTTCGGGGGCCAATGAGCAGTTCTTC

v_gene: TRBV29-1
abundance: many
d_gene: TRBD2
j_gene: TRBJ2-3
CDR3aa: CSVGLAPDTQYF
CDR3nt: TGCAGCGTTGGACTAGCCCCAGATACGCAGTATTTT

v_gene: TRBV24-1
abundance: many
d_gene: TRBD2
j_gene: TRBJ2-1
CDR3aa: CATSDLAGDSYNEQFF
CDR3nt: TGTGCCACCAGTGACTTAGCGGGTGACTCCTACAATGAGCAGTTCTTC

v_gene: TRBV6-1
abundance: few
d_gene: NA
j_gene: TRBJ1-1
CDR3aa: CASAGTGYLNTEAFF
CDR3nt: TGTGCCAGCGCCGGGACGGGATACCTGAACACTGAAGCTTTCTTT

v_gene: TRBV20-1
abundance: NA
d_gene: NA
j_gene: TRBJ2-7
CDR3aa: CSALPGAYTYEQYF
CDR3nt: TGCAGTGCTCTTCCGGGGGCCTACACCTACGAGCAGTACTTC

v_gene: TRBV30
abundance: NA
d_gene: NA
j_gene: TRBJ2-2
CDR3aa: CAWGWGFGELFF
CDR3nt: TGTGCCTGGGGTTGGGGCTTCGGGGAGCTGTTTTTT

v_gene: TRBV15
abundance: NA
d_gene: TRBD1
j_gene: TRBJ1-4
CDR3aa: CATSSGQAGEKLFF
CDR3nt: TGTGCCACCAGCAGTGGACAGGCGGGAGAAAAACTGTTTTTT

v_gene: TRBV4-3
abundance: few
d_gene: NA
j_gene: TRBJ1-3
CDR3aa: CASSQGITRNTIYF
CDR3nt: TGCGCCAGCAGCCAAGGTATAACCCGGAACACCATATATTTT

v_gene: TRBV6-2/TRBV6-3
abundance: NA
d_gene: NA
j_gene: TRBJ2-7
CDR3aa: CASSYFGLSYEQYF
CDR3nt: TGTGCCAGCAGTTACTTTGGGCTTTCCTACGAGCAGTACTTC

v_gene: TRBV5-5
abundance: few
d_gene: NA
j_gene: TRBJ1-1
CDR3aa: CASSFRPAEAFF
CDR3nt: TGTGCCAGCAGCTTCAGGCCAGCTGAAGCTTTCTTT

v_gene: TRBV25-1
abundance: few
d_gene: NA
j_gene: TRBJ1-2
CDR3aa: CASGVPGHHYGYTF
CDR3nt: TGTGCCAGCGGAGTTCCGGGACACCACTATGGCTACACCTTC

v_gene: TRBV5-1
abundance: few
d_gene: NA
j_gene: TRBJ2-7
CDR3aa: CASSFTGPSSYEQYF
CDR3nt: TGCGCCAGCAGCTTTACTGGTCCCAGCTCCTACGAGCAGTACTTC

v_gene: TRBV28
abundance: many
d_gene: NA
j_gene: TRBJ2-7
CDR3aa: CASSSSTYEQYF
CDR3nt: TGTGCCAGCAGTTCCTCCACGTACGAGCAGTACTTC

v_gene: TRBV2
abundance: NA
d_gene: NA
j_gene: TRBJ2-3
CDR3aa: CASSEVLEITDTQYF
CDR3nt: TGTGCCAGCAGTGAGGTACTAGAGATCACAGATACGCAGTATTTT

v_gene: TRBV4-3
abundance: NA
d_gene: NA
j_gene: TRBJ2-7
CDR3aa: CASSHLTGDATYEQYF
CDR3nt: TGCGCCAGCAGCCACCTCACCGGGGACGCTACCTACGAGCAGTACTTC

v_gene: TRBV12-3/TRBV12-4
abundance: many
d_gene: TRBD1
j_gene: TRBJ1-6
CDR3aa: CASSLSEGAGSPLHF
CDR3nt: TGTGCCAGCAGTTTATCGGAGGGGGCAGGGTCACCCCTCCACTTT

v_gene: TRBV7-2
abundance: few
d_gene: NA
j_gene: TRBJ1-1
CDR3aa: CASSLGAAYTEAFF
CDR3nt: TGTGCCAGCAGCTTAGGGGCAGCCTACACTGAAGCTTTCTTT

v_gene: TRBV7-2
abundance: many
d_gene: NA
j_gene: TRBJ2-2
CDR3aa: CASSRGRPNTGELFF
CDR3nt: TGTGCCAGCAGCCGCGGAAGGCCGAACACCGGGGAGCTGTTTTTT

v_gene: TRBV20-1
abundance: few
d_gene: TRBD1
j_gene: TRBJ1-4
CDR3aa: CSASPTGAVNEKLFF
CDR3nt: TGCAGTGCTAGCCCTACAGGGGCTGTTAATGAAAAACTGTTTTTT

v_gene: TRBV4-3
abundance: few
d_gene: TRBD2
j_gene: TRBJ2-7
CDR3aa: CASSPSTSGRYEQYF
CDR3nt: TGCGCCAGCAGCCCCTCGACTAGCGGGAGGTACGAGCAGTACTTC

v_gene: TRBV5-5
abundance: many
d_gene: NA
j_gene: TRBJ1-5
CDR3aa: CASSLLAGDQPQHF
CDR3nt: TGTGCCAGCAGCTTGTTGGCAGGGGATCAGCCCCAGCATTTT

v_gene: TRBV30
abundance: few
d_gene: NA
j_gene: TRBJ2-1
CDR3aa: CAWMFGVGEQFF
CDR3nt: TGTGCCTGGATGTTCGGGGTGGGTGAGCAGTTCTTC